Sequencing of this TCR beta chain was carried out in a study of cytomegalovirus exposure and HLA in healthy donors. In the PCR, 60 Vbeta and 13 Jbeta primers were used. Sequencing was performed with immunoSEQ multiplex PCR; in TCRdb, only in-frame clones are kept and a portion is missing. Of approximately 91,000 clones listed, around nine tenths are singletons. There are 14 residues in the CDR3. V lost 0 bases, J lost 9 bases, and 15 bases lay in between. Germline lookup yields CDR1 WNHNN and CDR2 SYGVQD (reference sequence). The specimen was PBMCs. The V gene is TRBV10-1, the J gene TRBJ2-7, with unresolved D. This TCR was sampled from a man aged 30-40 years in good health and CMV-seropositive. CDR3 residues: CASSESAEAPGQYF. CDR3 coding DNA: TGCGCCAGCAGTGAGTCGGCCGAGGCGCCCGGGCAGTACTTC.